This TCR beta chain was identified in a study of OX40 agonist ivuxolimab in advanced cancers. Study context: Patients received ivuxolimab, an intravenous treatment, every 2 weeks at 0.01 to 10 mg/kg.

Turning to this clone: Its specificity is unknown.

The germline V gene encodes CDR1 SGDLS and CDR2 YYNGEE. The junction had 8 bases not matched to a gene; V was cut back by 2 bases and J by 4 bases. CDR3 length equals 16 residues. Findings and limits, study-wide: There were also nonresponders showing low normalized T-cell clonal expansion.

Assay used: immunoSEQ multiplex PCR; TCRdb lists only in-frame clones, some missing. The sample records approximately 51,000 clones, around 77% being singletons. This chain uses TRBV9 with TRBJ2-2; TRBD1 agrees at 7 bases. The sequence was obtained from an adult with an advanced solid tumor such as melanoma, head and neck, liver or kidney cancer. The material was CD4+ or CD8+ T cells sorted from blood, obtained in a trial of the OX40 agonist ivuxolimab. CDR3 DNA sequence: TGTGCCAGCAGCGTTTCACAGGGGACGGGCACCGGGGAGCTGTTTTTT. Translated: CASSVSQGTGTGELFF.